This is a list of T cell receptor beta chains from one sample in a study of identical twins. TCRdb re-called the 5' RACE reads through MiXCR, storing one row per CDR3 protein. The repertoire holds roughly 350,000 distinct CDR3 sequences, with approximately 8.7% as singletons. Material for sequencing was naive T cells sorted from blood. These receptors came from a woman in her forties or fifties in good health. CDR3s include the opening cysteine and the closing phenylalanine or tryptophan. Fields, in order: CDR3 protein, clone size, CDR3 length, V gene, D gene, J gene. D genes are given only for firm matches. Expanded clones are given a class, and other clones once, few, many or no size at all.

CDR3: CAISESGPRSSGNTIYF; size: many; length: 17; V: TRBV10-3; D: .; J: TRBJ1-3
CDR3: CSVAGTQETQYF; size: many; length: 12; V: TRBV29-1; D: .; J: TRBJ2-5
CDR3: CATSDYKTPYF; size: .; length: 11; V: TRBV24-1; D: .; J: TRBJ2-5
CDR3: CASSLTVRGANEQFF; size: many; length: 15; V: TRBV12-3/TRBV12-4; D: .; J: TRBJ2-1
CDR3: CASSFKAGASIQYF; size: .; length: 14; V: TRBV12-3/TRBV12-4; D: TRBD2; J: TRBJ2-4
CDR3: CAISAGKGYEQYF; size: .; length: 13; V: TRBV10-3; D: .; J: TRBJ2-7
CDR3: CASSLVAQGGTEAFF; size: few; length: 15; V: TRBV5-1; D: .; J: TRBJ1-1
CDR3: CASRGTRYNEQFF; size: many; length: 13; V: TRBV12-3/TRBV12-4; D: TRBD2; J: TRBJ2-1
CDR3: CASSLLGTSEDTQYF; size: .; length: 15; V: TRBV7-9; D: TRBD2; J: TRBJ2-3
CDR3: CASSLADSLGELFF; size: many; length: 14; V: TRBV11-2; D: .; J: TRBJ2-2
CDR3: CASSYSGTSSYNEQFF; size: few; length: 16; V: TRBV6-6; D: TRBD2; J: TRBJ2-1
CDR3: CASSQELAGGPDTQYF; size: many; length: 16; V: TRBV4-2; D: TRBD2; J: TRBJ2-3
CDR3: CASGIAGRLYTDAFF; size: once; length: 15; V: TRBV7-9; D: .; J: TRBJ1-1
CDR3: CASSPRTAVGEKLFF; size: .; length: 15; V: TRBV18; D: .; J: TRBJ1-4
CDR3: CSVITGVWEQYF; size: many; length: 12; V: TRBV29-1; D: TRBD1; J: TRBJ2-7
CDR3: CASSVGELYGYTF; size: few; length: 13; V: TRBV9; D: .; J: TRBJ1-2
CDR3: CASSVREADGADNEQFF; size: many; length: 17; V: TRBV9; D: .; J: TRBJ2-1
CDR3: CASSPPSGSQDEQFF; size: few; length: 15; V: TRBV18; D: TRBD2; J: TRBJ2-1
CDR3: CASSLAGGGSSNEQFF; size: few; length: 16; V: TRBV5-1; D: TRBD2; J: TRBJ2-1
CDR3: CASSAPGGGIPSPYNEQFF; size: few; length: 19; V: TRBV12-3/TRBV12-4; D: TRBD2; J: TRBJ2-1
CDR3: CASSLGALAEYF; size: .; length: 12; V: TRBV12-3/TRBV12-4; D: .; J: TRBJ2-4
CDR3: CATSRDSTDTQYF; size: .; length: 13; V: TRBV15; D: .; J: TRBJ2-3
CDR3: CASSPVLRDEQFF; size: many; length: 13; V: TRBV3-1; D: .; J: TRBJ2-1
CDR3: CATRRGPIDTQYF; size: .; length: 13; V: TRBV12-3/TRBV12-4; D: TRBD1; J: TRBJ2-3
CDR3: CASSFLPGGSSTDTQYF; size: few; length: 17; V: TRBV28; D: .; J: TRBJ2-3